The rows below give T cell receptor beta chains drawn from one sample of a study of blood T cells in healthy people across ages. From the 5' RACE reads, TCRdb called clonotypes with MiXCR, one entry per CDR3 protein. Among around 320,000 distinct CDR3 sequences, less than 30% were seen once, and the ten largest hold 29%. Sequenced sample: blood. All receptors come from a woman aged 65 to 85 in good health. CDR3s include the opening cysteine and the closing phenylalanine or tryptophan. The D gene is left open where the match is weak. Expanded clones are given a class, and other clones once, few, many or no size at all.

cdr3_aa: CASSGGSGTYEQYF
cdr3_nt: TGCGCCAGCAGCGGAGGTAGCGGGACCTACGAGCAGTACTTC
clone_size: few
j_call: TRBJ2-7
d_call: TRBD2
v_call: TRBV5-1

cdr3_aa: CASLPRAGVSNEQFF
cdr3_nt: TGTGCCAGCCTTCCCCGGGCGGGAGTGAGTAATGAGCAGTTCTTC
clone_size: few
j_call: TRBJ2-1
d_call: TRBD2
v_call: TRBV11-2

cdr3_aa: CASSLGLGKNTGELFF
cdr3_nt: TGTGCCAGCAGTTTAGGTCTAGGCAAGAACACCGGGGAGCTGTTTTTT
clone_size: .
j_call: TRBJ2-2
d_call: .
v_call: TRBV12-3/TRBV12-4

cdr3_aa: CASSHWAGVADTQYF
cdr3_nt: TGTGCCAGCAGCCACTGGGCGGGAGTAGCAGATACGCAGTATTTT
clone_size: many
j_call: TRBJ2-3
d_call: TRBD2
v_call: TRBV7-9

cdr3_aa: CASSLAGDSYEQYF
cdr3_nt: TGTGCCAGCAGCTTAGCAGGGGACTCCTACGAGCAGTACTTC
clone_size: .
j_call: TRBJ2-7
d_call: .
v_call: TRBV7-3

cdr3_aa: CASSLVALYEQYF
cdr3_nt: TGTGCCAGCAGCTTAGTGGCCCTCTACGAGCAGTACTTC
clone_size: few
j_call: TRBJ2-7
d_call: .
v_call: TRBV11-2

cdr3_aa: CASSFGLGYEQYF
cdr3_nt: TGTGCCAGCAGCTTTGGACTGGGCTACGAGCAGTACTTC
clone_size: .
j_call: TRBJ2-7
d_call: .
v_call: TRBV5-4

cdr3_aa: CSARLGTKQETQYF
cdr3_nt: TGCAGTGCCCGCCTCGGGACTAAGCAAGAGACCCAGTACTTC
clone_size: .
j_call: TRBJ2-5
d_call: TRBD2
v_call: TRBV20-1

cdr3_aa: CASSTPPKTQYF
cdr3_nt: TGTGCCAGCAGCACCCCGCCCAAGACCCAGTACTTC
clone_size: many
j_call: TRBJ2-5
d_call: .
v_call: TRBV7-2

cdr3_aa: CASSQDRNTGELFF
cdr3_nt: TGTGCCAGCAGTCAGGACAGGAACACCGGGGAGCTGTTTTTT
clone_size: .
j_call: TRBJ2-2
d_call: .
v_call: TRBV12-3/TRBV12-4

cdr3_aa: CSARDGGLQPQHF
cdr3_nt: TGCAGTGCTAGGGATGGGGGGCTTCAGCCCCAGCATTTT
clone_size: few
j_call: TRBJ1-5
d_call: .
v_call: TRBV20-1

cdr3_aa: CSTTDRGGNTEAFF
cdr3_nt: TGCAGTACCACGGACAGGGGGGGCAACACTGAAGCTTTCTTT
clone_size: few
j_call: TRBJ1-1
d_call: TRBD1
v_call: TRBV20-1

cdr3_aa: CASSLGREIQPQHF
cdr3_nt: TGTGCCAGCAGCTTGGGCAGGGAGATTCAGCCCCAGCATTTT
clone_size: few
j_call: TRBJ1-5
d_call: .
v_call: TRBV7-2

cdr3_aa: CASSNIGEKLFF
cdr3_nt: TGCGCCAGCAGCAATATTGGGGAAAAACTGTTTTTT
clone_size: .
j_call: TRBJ1-4
d_call: .
v_call: TRBV5-1

cdr3_aa: CASSLDIGGQSSEQFF
cdr3_nt: TGTGCCAGCAGCTTAGATATTGGGGGACAGTCCAGTGAGCAGTTCTTC
clone_size: .
j_call: TRBJ2-1
d_call: TRBD1
v_call: TRBV7-8

cdr3_aa: CVSSLSGWRTNTGELFF
cdr3_nt: TGTGTCAGCAGCTTAAGCGGGTGGCGGACGAACACCGGGGAGCTGTTTTTT
clone_size: .
j_call: TRBJ2-2
d_call: .
v_call: TRBV7-8

cdr3_aa: CASSLGGSGEQFF
cdr3_nt: TGCGCCAGCAGCTTGGGAGGTTCCGGTGAGCAGTTCTTC
clone_size: few
j_call: TRBJ2-1
d_call: .
v_call: TRBV5-1

cdr3_aa: CSARGLAGGFLSTDTQYF
cdr3_nt: TGCAGTGCTAGAGGACTAGCGGGAGGTTTCCTCAGCACAGATACGCAGTATTTT
clone_size: few
j_call: TRBJ2-3
d_call: TRBD2
v_call: TRBV20-1

cdr3_aa: CASSQDRPGLPYEQYF
cdr3_nt: TGCGCCAGCAGCCAAGATCGCCCAGGGCTACCCTACGAGCAGTACTTC
clone_size: .
j_call: TRBJ2-7
d_call: .
v_call: TRBV4-1

cdr3_aa: CASSVGGGGSSFF
cdr3_nt: TGTGCCAGCAGCGTAGGAGGTGGCGGGAGTTCGTTCTTC
clone_size: .
j_call: TRBJ2-1
d_call: TRBD2
v_call: TRBV9

cdr3_aa: CASSQDQGAYGQYF
cdr3_nt: TGCGCCAGCAGCCAAGATCAAGGGGCCTACGGGCAGTACTTC
clone_size: .
j_call: TRBJ2-7
d_call: .
v_call: TRBV4-1

cdr3_aa: CASRQPFKGQETQYF
cdr3_nt: TGTGCCAGCAGACAACCCTTCAAAGGTCAAGAGACCCAGTACTTC
clone_size: .
j_call: TRBJ2-5
d_call: .
v_call: TRBV12-3/TRBV12-4

cdr3_aa: CASSAMQGASQPQHF
cdr3_nt: TGTGCCAGCAGTGCGATGCAGGGGGCGAGTCAGCCCCAGCATTTT
clone_size: .
j_call: TRBJ1-5
d_call: TRBD1
v_call: TRBV2

cdr3_aa: CASSSGSNQPQHF
cdr3_nt: TGTGCCAGCTCCTCAGGGAGTAATCAGCCCCAGCATTTT
clone_size: .
j_call: TRBJ1-5
d_call: .
v_call: TRBV18

cdr3_aa: CASSFSWLGGRGELFF
cdr3_nt: TGTGCCAGCAGTTTCTCTTGGCTTGGCGGTAGGGGGGAGCTGTTTTTT
clone_size: few
j_call: TRBJ2-2
d_call: .
v_call: TRBV28

cdr3_aa: CSARGAGGVKTQYF
cdr3_nt: TGCAGTGCAAGGGGGGCAGGGGGTGTAAAGACCCAGTACTTC
clone_size: .
j_call: TRBJ2-5
d_call: .
v_call: TRBV20-1

cdr3_aa: CASSLSPGTNYGYTF
cdr3_nt: TGCGCCAGCAGCTTGAGTCCAGGGACCAACTATGGCTACACCTTC
clone_size: few
j_call: TRBJ1-2
d_call: .
v_call: TRBV5-1

cdr3_aa: CASSGRAWGTDTQYF
cdr3_nt: TGTGCCAGCAGTGGGAGGGCATGGGGCACAGATACGCAGTATTTT
clone_size: once
j_call: TRBJ2-3
d_call: TRBD2
v_call: TRBV28

cdr3_aa: CASRYSQGAPSGNTIYF
cdr3_nt: TGTGCCAGCAGATATTCACAGGGGGCGCCCTCTGGAAACACCATATATTTT
clone_size: few
j_call: TRBJ1-3
d_call: TRBD1
v_call: TRBV28

cdr3_aa: CSARDLSGGEQYF
cdr3_nt: TGCAGTGCTAGAGATCTGTCAGGGGGCGAGCAGTACTTC
clone_size: few
j_call: TRBJ2-7
d_call: TRBD1
v_call: TRBV20-1

cdr3_aa: CASSQGGGHYGYTF
cdr3_nt: TGCGCCAGCAGCCAAGGGGGGGGACACTATGGCTACACCTTC
clone_size: .
j_call: TRBJ1-2
d_call: .
v_call: TRBV4-3

cdr3_aa: CASSWQPTSGSYNEQFF
cdr3_nt: TGTGCCAGCAGCTGGCAACCCACTAGCGGGAGTTACAATGAGCAGTTCTTC
clone_size: few
j_call: TRBJ2-1
d_call: TRBD2
v_call: TRBV3-1

cdr3_aa: CASSGDRKEKLFF
cdr3_nt: TGTGCCAGCAGCGGCGACAGAAAGGAAAAACTGTTTTTT
clone_size: .
j_call: TRBJ1-4
d_call: .
v_call: TRBV7-2

cdr3_aa: CASSQRTGSDEQFF
cdr3_nt: TGTGCCAGCAGCCAGCGGACGGGGAGCGATGAGCAGTTCTTC
clone_size: .
j_call: TRBJ2-1
d_call: .
v_call: TRBV11-2

cdr3_aa: CSVRGLAGGSTDTQYF
cdr3_nt: TGCAGCGTTAGAGGGCTAGCGGGAGGGAGCACAGATACGCAGTATTTT
clone_size: few
j_call: TRBJ2-3
d_call: TRBD2
v_call: TRBV29-1